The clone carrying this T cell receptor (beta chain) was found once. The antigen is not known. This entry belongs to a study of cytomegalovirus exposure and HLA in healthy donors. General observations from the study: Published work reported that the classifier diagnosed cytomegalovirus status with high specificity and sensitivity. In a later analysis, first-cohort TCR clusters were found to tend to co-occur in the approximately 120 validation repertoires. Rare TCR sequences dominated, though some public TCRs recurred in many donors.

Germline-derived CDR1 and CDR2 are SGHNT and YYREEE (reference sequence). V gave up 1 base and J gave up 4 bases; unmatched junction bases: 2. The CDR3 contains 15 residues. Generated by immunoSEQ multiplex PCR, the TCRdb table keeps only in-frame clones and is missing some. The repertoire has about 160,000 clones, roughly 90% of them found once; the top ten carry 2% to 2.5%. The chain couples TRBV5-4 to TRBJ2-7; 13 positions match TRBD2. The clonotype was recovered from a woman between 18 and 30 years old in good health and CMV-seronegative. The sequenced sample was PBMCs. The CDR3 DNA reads TGTGCCAGCAGCTTGCCGACTAGCGGGAGGTACGAGCAGTACTTC. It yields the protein CASSLPTSGRYEQYF. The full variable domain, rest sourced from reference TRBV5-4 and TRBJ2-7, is ETGVTQSPTHLIKTRGQQVTLRCSSQSGHNTVSWYQQALGQGPQFIFQYYREEENGRGNFPPRFSGLQFPNYSSELNVNALELDDSALYLCASSLPTSGRYEQYFGPGTRLTVT.